This entry describes one T cell receptor beta chain. The antigen is undetermined. It was with a sample-barcoded 5' primer and a J-beta primer mix that a second PCR of roughly 7 to 11 cycles was run. MiXCR, applied by TCRdb to the 5' RACE reads, yields one record per CDR3 protein. The table has about 1.5 million distinct CDR3 sequences, about 40% seen once. The data are from a study of blood T cells in healthy people across ages. Points from the study as a whole: Among long-lived donors, naive CD4+ cells were more numerous and diversity higher than in aged donors.

CDR3 length equals 20 residues. Germline V gene lookup returns CDR1 LGHNA and CDR2 YNFKEQ. With 1 base clipped from V and 0 bases from J, the junction kept 15 bases outside the gene matches. The TCR was taken from a woman aged 18-29 years in good health. This chain links TRBV4-2 with TRBJ1-5; the match to TRBD1 covers 7 bases. The specimen was blood. The CDR3 coding sequence is TGTGCCAGCAGCCAAGTGGTCAAAATGGGGACAGAGAATAGCAATCAGCCCCAGCATTTT. Its translation: CASSQVVKMGTENSNQPQHF.